A single sample is the source of the 25 T cell receptor beta chains below, sequenced in a study of sequential checkpoint blockade in melanoma (dated by TCRdb to about 2019). The protocol used for the library was the immunoSEQ multiplex PCR assay. This is the immuneACCESS table as TCRdb keeps it, with only in-frame sequences that have V and J called. A part of the clones is gone; compared with another copy, unresolved V genes explain less than half, and the rest is unexplained. The sample table contains about 6,900 clones; only one count was recorded for about 80% of them. The top ten clones comprise around 7% of the sample. Taken with the paper, the label for treatment or condition translates to: randomized to nivolumab then ipilimumab (arm A) or the reverse (arm B). Sequences were derived from CD8+ T cells sorted from blood (inferred from file names), sampled from a patient given nivolumab and ipilimumab in sequence. The receptors shown here come from a human donor with melanoma.

The chain joins TRBV7-9 to TRBJ2-7; D is undetermined. The germline V gene encodes CDR1 SEHNR and CDR2 FQNEAQ (reference sequence). This CDR3 has 13 amino acids. Trimming stripped 5 bases from V and 5 bases from J, with 13 bases between. The CDR3 region has the DNA TGTGCCAGCAGCCACCCTAATTTGGACGAGCAGTACTTC. Translating gives CASSHPNLDEQYF. Together with reference TRBV7-9 and TRBJ2-7, the CDR3 gives the full variable domain: DTGVSQNPRHKITKRGQNVTFRCDPISEHNRLYWYRQTLGQGPEFLTYFQNEAQLEKSRLLSDRFSAERPKGSFSTLEIQRTEQGDSAMYLCASSHPNLDEQYFGPGTRLTVT.

This chain links TRBV4-1 with TRBJ1-2; 8 nucleotides align to TRBD1. CDR1 is MGHRA, CDR2 YSYEKL, per germline. The CDR3 length is 17 residues. V was clipped by 0 bases and J by 6 bases; unmatched bases: 12. DNA of the CDR3: TGCGCCAGCAGCCAAGATCAGGACAGGGTAGTAGGAAATGGCTACACCTTC. It encodes CASSQDQDRVVGNGYTF.

The rearrangement joins TRBV29-1 to TRBJ2-7, with TRBD2 matching 7 bases. Trimming cost V 2 bases and J 2 bases; bases outside gene matches: 9. CDR3 length: 15 residues. In germline, CDR1 is SQVTM, CDR2 ANQGSEA. The CDR3 coding sequence is TGCAGCGTTGAAAAGGTTCCTAGCGGTCCCTACGAGCAGTACTTC. Protein sequence: CSVEKVPSGPYEQYF.

The rearrangement links TRBV7-3 to TRBJ2-1, with D unclear. Germline CDR1 reads SGHTA; CDR2 reads FQGTGA. The CDR3 is made up of 15 amino acids. V gave up 5 bases and J gave up 0 bases, with 11 bases separating them. In DNA form, the CDR3 reads TGTGCCAGCAGCCCGCTATTAGCCTCCTACAATGAGCAGTTCTTC. Translating gives CASSPLLASYNEQFF.

V and J are TRBV7-9 and TRBJ2-7, with 7 bases fitting TRBD2. The CDR3 spans 12 residues. CDR1 SEHNR and CDR2 FQNEAQ come from the germline V gene (reference sequence). The ends lost 8 bases at V and 3 bases at J; junction bases unmatched: 4. In DNA form, the CDR3 reads TGTGCCAGCCGCGGGAGAGGCTACGAGCAGTACTTC. As protein: CASRGRGYEQYF.

V is TRBV5-1 and J is TRBJ2-7; weak D call: TRBD2 (5 bases). The length of the CDR3 is 14 residues. V dropped 3 bases and J dropped 4 bases, with 14 bases sitting between them. The germline CDR1 and CDR2 sequences are SGHRS and YFSETQ. In nucleotides, the CDR3 is TGCGCCAGCAGCTCTAGCCTAGGGAGTTACGAGCAGTACTTC. It is translated as CASSSSLGSYEQYF.

This clone has just a few counts. The CDR3 sequence: CASSYRTGGNTGELFF. CDR3 bases: TGTGCCAGCAGTTACCGGACAGGGGGGAACACCGGGGAGCTGTTTTTT. V gene TRBV6-5 combines with J gene TRBJ2-2, with 10 bases lining up with TRBD1. Germline CDR1 and CDR2: MNHEY and SVGAGI. With 2 bases clipped from V and 1 base from J, the junction kept 1 base outside the gene matches. The CDR3 is 16 residues long.

V is TRBV6-5 and J is TRBJ1-2; TRBD1 matches at 8 bases. With V trimmed by 5 bases and J by 6 bases, 8 bases remained unmatched. Germline CDR1 and CDR2: MNHEY and SVGAGI. This CDR3 is built from 14 residues. CDR3 sequence: CASSVQGGSNGYTF. CDR3 coding DNA: TGTGCCAGCAGTGTACAGGGGGGTTCAAATGGCTACACCTTC.

By proportion, this clone is medium-sized (0.01 to 0.1%). The rearrangement uses TRBV7-3 and TRBJ2-1, with 9 bases that match TRBD2. The CDR3 has 16 amino acids. Germline CDR1 reads SGHTA; CDR2 reads FQGTGA. V shed 2 bases and J 1 base; nucleotides not matched to a gene: 3. CDR3: CASSLDSGSSYNEQFF. Written as DNA, the CDR3 is TGTGCCAGCAGCTTAGATAGCGGGAGTTCCTACAATGAGCAGTTCTTC.

CDR3 sequence (DNA): TGTGCCTGGAGTTCGGCTAGCGGGAGGGGTTACGAGCAGTACTTC. This codes for CAWSSASGRGYEQYF. The chain carries TRBV30 and TRBJ2-7, with 12 nucleotides matching TRBD2. Germline trimming cut 2 bases from V and 4 bases from J; bases unmatched to any gene: 6. Germline V CDR1 and CDR2: GTSNPN, SVGIG (reference sequence). This CDR3 has 15 amino acids.

The chain is built from TRBV10-1 and TRBJ2-7; possibly TRBD2 for D (5 bases). From germline, CDR1 is WNHNN and CDR2 SYGVQD (reference sequence). V gave up 4 bases and J gave up 7 bases, with 14 bases separating them. CDR3 size: 13 residues. The CDR3 reads CASSGPRTGEQYF. CDR3 sequence (DNA): TGCGCCAGCAGTGGCCCGAGGACGGGGGAGCAGTACTTC.

The genes are TRBV19 and TRBJ2-7; 9 positions match TRBD1. The CDR3 spans 14 residues. Germline CDR1 is LNHDA and CDR2 is SQIVND (reference sequence). V dropped 1 base and J dropped 6; count of bases not matched to a gene: 4. For the CDR3, the DNA is TGTGCCAGTAGTATAGTACAGGGGGCGCGCGAGCAGTACTTC. Its translation: CASSIVQGAREQYF.

The chain has TRBV11-2 and TRBJ2-7; 7 nucleotides agree with TRBD2. The germline gives CDR1 SGHAT, CDR2 FQNNGV. This CDR3 contains 13 residues. V lost 3 bases, J lost 3 bases, and 2 bases stayed unmatched. The DNA of the CDR3 is TGTGCCAGCAGCTTGGCTAGCGGCTACGAGCAGTACTTC. This codes for CASSLASGYEQYF. The full variable domain, its missing parts supplied by reference TRBV11-2 and TRBJ2-7, is EAGVAQSPRYKIIEKRQSVAFWCNPISGHATLYWYQQILGQGPKLLIQFQNNGVVDDSQLPKDRFSAERLKGVDSTLKIQPAKLEDSAVYLCASSLASGYEQYFGPGTRLTVT.

This chain uses TRBV7-9 with TRBJ1-2; weak D call: TRBD1 (6 bases). Germline CDR1 SEHNR, CDR2 FQNEAQ (reference sequence). The CDR3 extends over 13 amino acids. Trimming stripped 1 base from V and 8 bases from J, with 11 bases between. CDR3 nucleotide sequence: TGTGCCAGCAGCTTAGGGGACAACGTGGGCTACACCTTC. Residues: CASSLGDNVGYTF.

V gene TRBV11-2 combines with J gene TRBJ1-4; 8 nucleotides agree with TRBD1. The CDR3 loop spans 15 amino acids. CDR1 is SGHAT, CDR2 FQNNGV, per germline. V lost 3 bases and J lost 5; bases outside the gene matches: 5. The CDR3 reads CASSFGQGWNEKLFF. In DNA form, the CDR3 reads TGTGCCAGCAGCTTCGGACAGGGTTGGAATGAAAAACTGTTTTTT. The full variable domain, with the rest looked up from reference TRBV11-2 and TRBJ1-4, is EAGVAQSPRYKIIEKRQSVAFWCNPISGHATLYWYQQILGQGPKLLIQFQNNGVVDDSQLPKDRFSAERLKGVDSTLKIQPAKLEDSAVYLCASSFGQGWNEKLFFGSGTQLSVL.

In this sample, this clone turned up a few times. The chain is built from TRBV9 and TRBJ2-7, with TRBD1 identical over 8 bases. The V gene end was trimmed by 4 bases and the J gene end by 3 bases; junction bases not matched to a gene: 6. Germline lookup yields CDR1 SGDLS and CDR2 YYNGEE. This CDR3 spans 14 amino acids. CDR3 protein: CASSTGQGNYEQYF. The CDR3 nucleotides read TGTGCCAGCAGCACCGGACAGGGCAACTACGAGCAGTACTTC.

V and J are TRBV2 and TRBJ2-1, with TRBD2 matching 12 bases. J lost 5 bases, V lost 5 bases, and 7 bases had no gene match. Germline V gene lookup returns CDR1 SNHLY and CDR2 FYNNEI. There are 16 residues in the CDR3. Written as DNA, the CDR3 is TGTGCCAGCAGTCTAGCGGGAGGGCCAGCCCACAATGAGCAGTTCTTC. Its protein product is CASSLAGGPAHNEQFF. Together with reference TRBV2 and TRBJ2-1, the CDR3 gives the full variable domain: EPEVTQTPSHQVTQMGQEVILRCVPISNHLYFYWYRQILGQKVEFLVSFYNNEISEKSEIFDDQFSVERPDGSNFTLKIRSTKLEDSAMYFCASSLAGGPAHNEQFFGPGTRLTVL.

The genes are TRBV29-1 and TRBJ1-2; TRBD1 agrees at 8 bases. The ends lost 3 bases at V and 3 bases at J; junction bases unmatched: 3. The CDR3 is 13 amino acids. Germline V gene lookup returns CDR1 SQVTM and CDR2 ANQGSEA. CDR3: CSVDLQGDYGYTF. In DNA form, the CDR3 reads TGCAGCGTTGACCTACAGGGGGACTATGGCTACACCTTC. The full variable domain, its missing parts supplied by reference TRBV29-1 and TRBJ1-2, is SAVISQKPSRDICQRGTSLTIQCQVDSQVTMMFWYRQQPGQSLTLIATANQGSEATYESGFVIDKFPISRPNLTFSTLTVSNMSPEDSSIYLCSVDLQGDYGYTFGSGTRLTVV.

Details on this clone: Compared with germline, one end of the junction differs, possibly owing to a read error. V and J are TRBV6-1 and TRBJ1-2, with D tentatively TRBD1 (6 bases). CDR3 length: 14 amino acids. Germline-derived CDR1 and CDR2 are MNHNS and SASEGT. CDR3 amino acids: CASRPRTGFDGYAF. The CDR3 bases are TGTGCCAGCAGACCTCGAACAGGGTTCGATGGCTACGCCTTC.

The V gene is TRBV6-5, the J gene TRBJ1-1; D is perhaps TRBD1 (6 bases). Trimming pared 2 bases from V and 6 bases from J, leaving 10 bases between. Looked up from germline, CDR1 is MNHEY and CDR2 is SVGAGI. There are 13 residues in the CDR3. Written as DNA, the CDR3 is TGTGCCAGCAGTTACAGCAGGGGCGCTGAAGCTTTCTTT. It is translated as CASSYSRGAEAFF.

The chain joins TRBV4-3 to TRBJ1-1, with unresolved D. Germline V gene sequence: CDR1 LGHNA, CDR2 YSLEER. CDR3 size: 13 residues. Trimming stripped 4 bases from V and 8 bases from J, with 14 bases between. In DNA, the CDR3 is TGCGCCAGCAGCCCTAGGGCGGGTACAGAAGCTTTCTTT. Translation: CASSPRAGTEAFF.

The rearrangement joins TRBV5-1 to TRBJ1-1; D unresolved. CDR3 length: 14 amino acids. Germline V gene sequence: CDR1 SGHRS, CDR2 YFSETQ. Trimming removed 4 bases from V and 6 bases from J, with 16 bases in between. The CDR3 sequence: CASSPPGGGAEAFF. CDR3 DNA sequence: TGCGCCAGCAGCCCGCCGGGAGGCGGGGCTGAAGCTTTCTTT.

The chain combines TRBV29-1 with TRBJ2-1; 10 bases map to TRBD2. Germline assignment: CDR1 SQVTM and CDR2 ANQGSEA. The V and J ends lost 6 bases and 4 bases, in that order; junction bases with no gene match: 6. This CDR3 spans 14 amino acids. The DNA of the CDR3 is TGCAGCGTGGCAACTAGCGGGACTTACAATGAGCAGTTCTTC. This sequence encodes CSVATSGTYNEQFF.

This clone was detected a few times. This chain links TRBV2 with TRBJ2-7, with TRBD2 as a possible D gene (6 bases). Germline-derived CDR1 and CDR2 are SNHLY and FYNNEI. Trimming took off 6 bases at V and 3 bases at J, with 12 bases between the two ends. The CDR3 totals 13 residues. CDR3 nucleotides: TGTGCCAGCAGGCCGGGACTCTACTACGAGCAGTACTTC. It codes for CASRPGLYYEQYF.

The rearrangement links TRBV30 to TRBJ1-2; TRBD1 might be the D (5 bases). V lost 3 bases and J lost 4, with 21 bases in between. The V gene's germline CDR1 is GTSNPN and CDR2 SVGIG (reference sequence). CDR3 length equals 16 residues. In DNA, the CDR3 is TGTGCCTGGAGCCGTCCTGGGGGGGAACGGATCTATGGCTACACCTTC. Translated, it gives CAWSRPGGERIYGYTF.